The T cell receptor beta chain under discussion was sequenced for a study of early T cells in non-severe SARS-CoV-2 infection. This CDR3 spans 12 amino acids. Between the trimmed V and J ends, which lost 8 bases and 2 bases, there was a span of 7 bases. CDR1 and CDR2 from the germline V gene are ENHRY and SYGVKD. TCRdb called the 5' RACE reads again in MiXCR, with one record for every CDR3 protein. The profile shows 40,000 to 45,000 distinct CDR3 sequences, approximately 11% of them singletons. This clonotype was obtained from an adult who was a healthcare worker with PCR-confirmed SARS-CoV-2 infection or an uninfected control (not recorded which). The rearrangement uses TRBV10-3 and TRBJ1-5, with TRBD1 as a possible D gene (5 bases). Material: whole blood. CDR3: CAIRDGNQPQHF. CDR3 DNA sequence: TGTGCCATCCGGGACGGCAATCAGCCCCAGCATTTT.